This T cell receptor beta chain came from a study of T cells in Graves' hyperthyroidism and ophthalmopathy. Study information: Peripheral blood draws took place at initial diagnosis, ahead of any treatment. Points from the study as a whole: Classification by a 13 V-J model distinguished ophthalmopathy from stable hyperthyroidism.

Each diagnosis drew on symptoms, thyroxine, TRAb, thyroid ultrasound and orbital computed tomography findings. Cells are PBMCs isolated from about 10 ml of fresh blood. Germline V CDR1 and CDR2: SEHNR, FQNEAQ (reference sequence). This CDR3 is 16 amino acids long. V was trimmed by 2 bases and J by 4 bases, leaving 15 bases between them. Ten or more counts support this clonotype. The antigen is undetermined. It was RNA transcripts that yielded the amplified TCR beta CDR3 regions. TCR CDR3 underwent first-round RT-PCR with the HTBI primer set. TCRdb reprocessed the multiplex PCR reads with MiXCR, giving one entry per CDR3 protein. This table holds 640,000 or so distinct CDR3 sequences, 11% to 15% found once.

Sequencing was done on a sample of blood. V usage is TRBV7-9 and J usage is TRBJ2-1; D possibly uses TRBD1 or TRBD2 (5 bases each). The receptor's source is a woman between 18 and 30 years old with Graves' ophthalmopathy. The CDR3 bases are TGTGCCAGCAGCTTAAGAGGGGTGGGAGAATACAATGAGCAGTTCTTC. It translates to CASSLRGVGEYNEQFF.